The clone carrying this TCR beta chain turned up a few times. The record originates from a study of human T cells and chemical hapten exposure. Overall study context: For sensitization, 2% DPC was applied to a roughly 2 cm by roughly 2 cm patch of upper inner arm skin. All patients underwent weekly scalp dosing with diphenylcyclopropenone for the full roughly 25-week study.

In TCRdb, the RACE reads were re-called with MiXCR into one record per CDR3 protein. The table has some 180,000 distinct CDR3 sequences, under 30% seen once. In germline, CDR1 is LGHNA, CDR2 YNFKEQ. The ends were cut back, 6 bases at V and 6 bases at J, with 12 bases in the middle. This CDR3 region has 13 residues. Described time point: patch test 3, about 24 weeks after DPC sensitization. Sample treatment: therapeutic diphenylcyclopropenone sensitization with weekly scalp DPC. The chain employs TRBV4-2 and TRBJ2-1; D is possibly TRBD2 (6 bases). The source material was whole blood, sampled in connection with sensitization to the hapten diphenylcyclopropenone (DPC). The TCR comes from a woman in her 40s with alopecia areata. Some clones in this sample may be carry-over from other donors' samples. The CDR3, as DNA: TGTGCCAGCAGGCGGGATGTAGGCAATGAGCAGTTCTTC. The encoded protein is CASRRDVGNEQFF.